This TCR beta chain was identified in a study of T-cell memory formation after mild COVID-19 (dated by TCRdb to the early 2020s). About the investigation overall: TCR sequence clusters from the two donors were found to be largely donor specific. Longitudinal TCRalpha and TCRbeta repertoire sequencing tracked T-cell clones expanding and contracting after mild COVID-19 in a couple of donors. The cohort comprised two young, previously healthy adult volunteers, one female and one male. What the study reported, not specific to this receptor: Contracting CD4+ clones appeared mostly in the CM and EM memory subsets, whereas CD8+ clones were enriched in EMRA. Clones that contracted from day 15 to 85 showed balanced CD4/CD8 phenotypes, whereas a second wave of clones that expanded from day 15 to 37 leaned towards CD4+. The study included only a couple of mild cases, and larger cohorts that include severe cases with pre-infection samples were judged to be necessary. Whether the second-wave clones peaking on day 37 were SARS-CoV-2 specific was not confirmed. Some responding clones were detected in pre-infection memory, which suggested that pre-existing cross-reactive memory T cells had joined the SARS-CoV-2 response.

A remark on this clonotype: It has no known antigen specificity. No much larger clone is present one base from it, and per-base qualities are unavailable.

PBMCs were isolated by Ficoll-Paque density gradient centrifugation. Sequencing relied on an Illumina NovaSeq 6000. cDNA libraries for TCRalpha and TCRbeta were prepared by 5'RACE using constant-segment primers, with sample barcodes and unique molecular identifiers added. RNA was extracted from every sample with Trizol reagent. Library amplification was performed in two PCR steps, and a second sample barcode and Illumina TruSeq adapters were introduced in the second step. Sequencing of libraries was performed on an Illumina NovaSeq with 2 x 150 bp paired-end reads. As for how the authors treated the data: Reads were demultiplexed and collapsed into UMI-guided consensus sequences with migec v1.2.7. With mixcr v2.1.11, UMI consensuses were aligned to TRA and TRB V and J templates and assembled into clonotypes. A clonotype was counted as expanded or contracted only if both edgeR and NoisET called the change significant, with noise models trained on biological replicates. For edgeR calls, a false discovery rate-adjusted p below 0.01 and a log2 fold-change threshold of 1 were applied. As an exploratory analysis of dynamics, PCA with hierarchical clustering was applied to max-normalized trajectories of the 1000 most abundant clonotypes. Separately sequenced CD4+ and CD8+ repertoires were used to assign a CD4 or CD8 phenotype to each responding clone. The raw public data were reprocessed by TCRdb itself: fastp quality trimming at Q25, MiXCR clonotype calling, in-frame beta chains only. When rows share a CDR3 protein, they turn into one entry using the most common DNA and genes. These V and J calls derive from TCRdb rather than the authors' analysis. This sample is represented by some 300,000 distinct CDR3 sequences; about 20% of them were singletons. 21% of the sample rests with the top ten.

Inclusive of the bounding cysteine and phenylalanine, the CDR3 is 13 residues long. The sequence is cut down to CDR3 DNA, 39 bases in frame from base 1. Trimming removed 3 bases from V and 7 bases from J, leaving 10 bases between the germline ends. The sequence links TRBV12-3 or TRBV12-4 to TRBJ2-1, with the D gene not confidently named. The receptor was isolated from a young man who had mild COVID-19 (a few samples of this study predate the infection). The sample titles of this study are shuffled in the database, so cell type and time point are left out; the donor was told from shared clones. The sequenced sample was PBMCs or a T cell subset sorted from them (not recorded which). The CDR3 loop reads CASSFPGRNEQFF. The DNA sequence follows: TGTGCCAGCAGTTTCCCAGGAAGGAATGAGCAGTTCTTC.